This TCR beta chain was documented in a study of T cells in Graves' hyperthyroidism and ophthalmopathy. It was RNA transcripts that yielded the amplified TCR beta CDR3 regions. When the TCR CDR3 underwent first-round RT-PCR, the HTBI primer set was used. In TCRdb, the multiplex PCR reads were re-called with MiXCR into one record per CDR3 protein. Seen here are around 350,000 distinct CDR3 sequences, around 14% observed once, and the top ten hold over 8.5%. This clonotype was observed many times. This CDR3 region has 14 residues. CDR1 is MDHEN and CDR2 is SYDVKM in the germline V gene. V shed 4 bases, J shed 3 bases, and the junction held 5 bases outside the gene matches.

Sequencing input: blood. The V and J genes are TRBV28 and TRBJ1-2; 7 bases agree with TRBD1. The TCR comes from a woman under 30 with Graves' hyperthyroidism. The CDR3 protein is CASSWGQLHYGYTF. The CDR3 coding sequence is TGTGCCAGCAGTTGGGGACAGCTGCACTATGGCTACACCTTC.